Listed below are T cell receptor beta chains from one sample, sequenced in a study of tumor-infiltrating lymphocytes in primary liver carcinoma. TCRdb passed the multiplex PCR reads through MiXCR, listing each CDR3 protein once. There are about 23,000 distinct CDR3 sequences in the sample; over 60% occur only once, and under 35% lies in the top ten. Source material: liver tumor tissue from sampling region 5. These receptors were taken from a woman in her thirties with primary liver carcinoma and hepatitis B virus infection. The CDR3 runs from the conserved cysteine through the conserved F or W. Each record gives: clone size, V gene, J gene, D gene, CDR3 DNA, CDR3 protein. A D gene is named only where the DNA matches it firmly. Clone size is given for some rows only: seen once, a few or many times, or a class if the clone is expanded.

.	TRBV6-1	TRBJ2-2	.	TGTGCCAGCAATGAGCCGGGTCGGAACACCGGGGAACTGTTTTTT	CASNEPGRNTGELFF
.	TRBV11-1	TRBJ2-2	.	TGTGCCAGCAGCAGGGTTATGGCGGGAATGTCCGGGGTGCTGTCTTTT	CASSRVMAGMSGVLSF
many	TRBV7-2	TRBJ2-1	TRBD2	TGTGCCAGCAGCCCGACTAGCGGGCCACTCAATGAGCAGTTCTTC	CASSPTSGPLNEQFF
many	TRBV28	TRBJ1-1	TRBD1	TGTGCCAGCAGTACACAGGGGAGGGAAGCTTTCTTT	CASSTQGREAFF
.	TRBV4-3	TRBJ1-2	.	TGCGCCAGCAACGTTGGGTTGGAGATCTATGGCTACACCTTC	CASNVGLEIYGYTF
.	TRBV6-1	TRBJ2-7	.	TGTGCCAGCAACCTCGGCCGTTGGGGGACCTACGAGCAATACTTC	CASNLGRWGTYEQYF
.	TRBV12-3/TRBV12-4	TRBJ2-3	TRBD2	TGTGTCAGCAGTTCCAGTGGTCCCGGGACTAGCGGGAGTAGGGCCACAGATAAGCCGTATTTT	CVSSSSGPGTSGSRATDKPYF
many	TRBV28	TRBJ1-6	.	TGTGCCAGCAGTTTGGGCAGGGCTCCTTCACCCCTCCACTTT	CASSLGRAPSPLHF
.	TRBV29-1	TRBJ2-5	.	TGCAGCGTTGAAACCAGAAGGGGAGTGAGGGAGACACAGTGCTTC	CSVETRRGVRETQCF
.	TRBV14	TRBJ2-2	.	TGTCCCAGCAGCCCAGGACGGAACACCGGGGAGCTCTTTTTT	CPSSPGRNTGELFF
medium-sized	TRBV5-1	TRBJ2-7	TRBD2	TGCGCCAGCAGCTTTAGCGGGCGAACCTACGAGCAGTACTTC	CASSFSGRTYEQYF
few	TRBV4-2	TRBJ2-7	TRBD1	TGTACCAGCAGCCAGGAGCACCTAGGACAGGGGGGACCGCGCGAGCAGTATTTC	CTSSQEHLGQGGPREQYF
.	TRBV14	TRBJ2-7	TRBD1	TGTGGCAGCAGCCCGGGGACAGGGGGCTACGAGCAGTACTTC	CGSSPGTGGYEQYF
.	TRBV29-1	TRBJ1-2	.	TGCGTTTCGGGCAGGCCATATGGCTACACCTTC	CVSGRPYGYTF
few	TRBV5-5	TRBJ1-4	.	TGTGCCAGCGGTTCGACATGGGATGAAAAACTGTTTTTT	CASGSTWDEKLFF
.	TRBV11-1	TRBJ2-2	.	TGTGCCAGCAGCAGGGTTATGGCGGAAGTGTCCGGGGAGCTGTCCTTT	CASSRVMAEVSGELSF
.	TRBV11-2	TRBJ1-3	.	TGTGCCAGCAGTCCGGAGTCAGCCCTCTATTTT	CASSPESALYF
.	TRBV11-2	TRBJ2-7	.	TGTGTCAGCAACCCCTCGAATACGGGCGAGCGGTACTTC	CVSNPSNTGERYF
many	TRBV9	TRBJ2-1	.	TGTGCCAGCAGCGTATCTGACAATGAGCAGTTCTTC	CASSVSDNEQFF
.	TRBV30	TRBJ2-2	.	TGTGCCTGGAGTATACTTCTCGGGGAGCTGTTCTTT	CAWSILLGELFF
.	TRBV10-3	TRBJ2-5	.	TGTGCCATCAGTGAGTCGGCTACCAGGCAAGAGACCCAGTGGTTC	CAISESATRQETQWF
.	TRBV11-2	TRBJ2-2	.	TGTGCCAGCAGCTTAGCTCGGTTCGCGAGCACCTGGGAGCTGTTTTTT	CASSLARFASTWELFF
many	TRBV12-3/TRBV12-4	TRBJ2-1	.	TGTGCCAGCAGTTCACTCCAGGGAGGCAATGAGCAGTTCTTC	CASSSLQGGNEQFF
.	TRBV4-3	TRBJ2-2	TRBD2	TGCGCCAGCAGTGTACTAGTGGGAGGGCCCCGTTCGAACACCGGGAAGCTGTTTTTT	CASSVLVGGPRSNTGKLFF
.	TRBV11-2	TRBJ2-2	.	TGTGCCAGTAGCGCGGAGTATGAGGAGCTGTTTTTT	CASSAEYEELFF
.	TRBV11-1	TRBJ2-5	.	.	CASSWAGGTGTQQF
.	TRBV5-1	TRBJ2-1	TRBD1	TGCGCCAGCAGCTTAGAGGACAGGGTTACAAATGAGCAGTTCTTC	CASSLEDRVTNEQFF
.	TRBV6-5	TRBJ2-7	.	TGTGCCAGCAGCCTCTTACAGATGGGGAACGAGCAGTACTTT	CASSLLQMGNEQYF
.	TRBV11-2	TRBJ2-5	.	TGTGCCAGTAGCTTAGAATTAGAGACCCAGTACTTC	CASSLELETQYF
.	TRBV11-2	TRBJ2-1	.	TGTGCCAGCAGCTCTCAGCCGCCGTGGGGTGGGCAGTTCTTC	CASSSQPPWGGQFF
once	TRBV28	TRBJ2-7	.	TGTGCCAACATCGACCGAATTAAGGAGCAGCACTTC	CANIDRIKEQHF
.	TRBV6-5	TRBJ1-1	TRBD1	TGTTTCAGCAATCAACAGGGGTCAACTGAAGTTTTCTTT	CFSNQQGSTEVFF
medium-sized	TRBV4-2	TRBJ2-7	TRBD1	TGTGCCAGCAGCCAAGATTCGGGACAGGGGGGGGACGAGCAGTACTTC	CASSQDSGQGGDEQYF
few	TRBV7-8	TRBJ2-7	.	TGTGCCAGCAACGCCCTCATGTTGTCCCCCGAGCAGTACTTC	CASNALMLSPEQYF
once	TRBV4-3	TRBJ2-3	.	TGCGCCAGCAGCCAAGGTTTTGAGGGAGGCAGGCATACGCAGTATTTT	CASSQGFEGGRHTQYF
.	TRBV28	TRBJ1-3	.	TGTGCCAGTGGAACAGGCGACTCTGGAAAGACCATATATTTT	CASGTGDSGKTIYF
.	TRBV6-5	TRBJ2-2	TRBD1	TGTGCCGGCATTCCGCAGACAGGGTTCACCGGGGAGCTGTTTTTT	CAGIPQTGFTGELFF
.	TRBV28	TRBJ2-3	TRBD1	TGTGTCACCTCCGGGACAGGGGTGGAAGATACACAGTATTTT	CVTSGTGVEDTQYF
.	TRBV30	TRBJ2-2	TRBD2	TGTGCCTGGACCGGCAGCGGGGCGAGTACCGGGGAGCTGCTTTTT	CAWTGSGASTGELLF
few	TRBV20-1	TRBJ2-4	.	TGCAGTGCTAGAGCCACGACGGGAGACATTCAGTACTTC	CSARATTGDIQYF
.	TRBV19	TRBJ2-1	.	TGTAGCACGTCTAGTTGGGATGAGCAGTTCTTC	CSTSSWDEQFF
.	TRBV5-4	TRBJ1-4	TRBD1	TGTGCCAGCAGCTTCAACAGGGGACTTAACGAAAAAGCGTTTTTT	CASSFNRGLNEKAFF